This entry concerns a single TCR beta chain. Its antigen is undetermined. CDR3 size: 15 residues. CDR1 is MNHEY and CDR2 is SVGAGI in the germline V gene. Trimming removed 2 bases from V and 0 bases from J, with 10 bases in between. This specimen comes from a study of T cell responses to AZD1222 COVID-19 vaccine. Generated by immunoSEQ multiplex PCR, the TCRdb table keeps only in-frame clones and is missing some. The data contain around 75,000 clones, around 88% of them singletons. Study observations and caveats: Spike-spanning, vaccine-associated CD4 TCRs were dominant at 160-218 and 743-854. Repertoires in all cases were sampled only once the peak T cell response had passed. Baseline serostatus was positive in only a handful of AZD1222 recipients. It should be noted that donors were predominantly white British and more often female, and clonal diversity was possibly underestimated.

The chain is built from TRBV6-5 and TRBJ1-2, with D uncertain. The receptor comes from an adult who received the MenACWY meningococcal vaccine as a control. Specimen: peripheral blood, collected 28 days after the second dose of the MenACWY control vaccine. Here the CDR3 reads CASSYGYESNYGYTF. The CDR3 DNA reads TGTGCCAGCAGTTACGGGTACGAATCTAACTATGGCTACACCTTC.